These T cell receptor beta chains were read from a single sample in a study of blood T cell repertoires in COVID-19. Only in-frame clones appear in the TCRdb table, and some are missing; sequencing was by immunoSEQ multiplex PCR. Here the sample spans around 270,000 clones, 70% to 90% being singletons. Sequenced: peripheral blood. These receptors came from a man in his thirties or forties with active or convalescent COVID-19. Each CDR3 is given with its conserved first and last residue.

V | CDR3
TRBV4-3 | CASSQVFGGVDNEQFF
TRBV30 | CAWSTGVGANVLTF
TRBV19 | CASSGTGTGEDTQYF
TRBV5-1 | CASSPGQLAGNTIYF
TRBV21-1 | CASSNPSGGEQFF
TRBV7-9 | CASSYTLDRGYGYTF
TRBV3-1/TRBV3-2 | CASSQLAGPSTDTQYF
TRBV13 | CASSRRQAGGGDTQYF
TRBV23-1 | CASSQSGRAYEQYF
TRBV10-1 | CASSEGTGTYNSPLHF
TRBV11-1 | CASSLTGPNTEAFF
TRBV11-3 | CASSPRGASAYNEQFF
TRBV7-9 | CASSLIADPGEQYF
TRBV9 | CASSARQGSTDTQYF
TRBV11-3 | CASSLAFGSPLHF
TRBV10-3 | CAISESVGTGRQLNYGYTF
TRBV19 | CASSAGTGAYEQYF